Below are 21 T cell receptor beta chains sequenced from a single sample in a study of PD-L1 blockade in urothelial cancer. Measured with immunoSEQ multiplex PCR; TCRdb has only the in-frame clones, and not every one. The repertoire holds some 54,000 clones, with approximately 80% as singletons. Sequencing was performed on PBMCs, taken around atezolizumab (anti-PD-L1) treatment. The receptors here all came from a man aged 40-49 years with urothelial cancer.

The chain couples TRBV29-1 to TRBJ2-1; 14 positions match TRBD2. The length of the CDR3 is 14 residues. V shed 7 bases and J 7 bases; nucleotides not matched to a gene: 6. From germline, CDR1 is SQVTM and CDR2 ANQGSEA. CDR3 bases: TGCAGCGCCGGGACTAGCGGGAGAAGGAATGAGCAGTTCTTC. Translating it yields CSAGTSGRRNEQFF.

The rearrangement uses TRBV7-2 and TRBJ2-7, with TRBD1 matching over 8 bases. Germline lookup yields CDR1 SGHTA and CDR2 FQGNSA. With V trimmed by 4 bases and J by 2 bases, 7 bases remained unmatched. This CDR3 has 15 residues. The CDR3 protein is CASSSPDRETYEQYF. The DNA of the CDR3 is TGTGCCAGCAGCTCACCGGACAGGGAGACCTACGAGCAGTACTTC.

The rearrangement joins TRBV5-4 to TRBJ2-6; no reliable D call. CDR3 length: 15 residues. Germline CDR1 reads SGHNT; CDR2 reads YYREEE (reference sequence). The V and J ends lost 3 bases and 3 bases respectively, with 10 bases between them. In nucleotides, the CDR3 is TGTGCCAGCAGCTCTCGCACAGTTGGGGCCAACGTCCTGACTTTC. Translated: CASSSRTVGANVLTF.

CDR3 nucleotides: TGCAGCTCTAGCAGAACGGGAAGCATTAGCACTGAAGCTTTCTTT. Translating gives CSSSRTGSISTEAFF. The chain uses TRBV29-1 and TRBJ1-1, with D uncertain. V was trimmed by 8 bases and J by 4 bases, leaving 23 bases between them. The CDR3 extends over 15 amino acids. CDR1 is SQVTM and CDR2 is ANQGSEA in the germline V gene.

J is TRBJ2-7 and V is TRBV2; 9 nucleotides match TRBD1. The CDR3 runs to 14 residues. CDR1 and CDR2 from the germline V gene are SNHLY and FYNNEI. Unmatched junction bases numbered 6, after V lost 5 bases and J lost 4 bases. For the CDR3, the DNA is TGTGCCAGCAGTCCCGGACAGGGGACTTACGAGCAGTACTTC. This encodes CASSPGQGTYEQYF.

The chain uses TRBV2 and TRBJ2-1; 13 positions match TRBD2. The CDR3 totals 17 residues. Trimming removed 3 bases from V and 7 bases from J; junction bases left unmatched: 9. Per the germline V gene, CDR1 is SNHLY and CDR2 is FYNNEI. CDR3 DNA: TGTGCCAGCAGTGAGATTCCGGGACTAGCGGGATTGAATGAGCAGTTCTTC. Its protein is CASSEIPGLAGLNEQFF.

V and J are TRBV6-1 and TRBJ2-7; D is unresolved. Trimming took 4 bases from V and 4 from J, leaving 2 bases between them. The germline V gene encodes CDR1 MNHNS and CDR2 SASEGT. This CDR3 region has 10 residues. CDR3 in amino acids: CASSVYEQYF. CDR3 bases: TGTGCCAGCAGTGTATACGAGCAGTACTTC.

This chain links TRBV27 with TRBJ1-4, with 9 bases fitting TRBD1. Germline V gives CDR1 MNHEY, CDR2 SMNVEV (reference sequence). The CDR3 extends over 14 amino acids. The V gene end was trimmed by 5 bases and the J gene end by 8 bases; junction bases not matched to a gene: 6. Written as DNA, the CDR3 is TGTGCCAGCAGTCATGGGACAGGGAAAGAAAAACTGTTTTTT. Its protein product is CASSHGTGKEKLFF.

V is TRBV6-1 and J is TRBJ1-2, with D possibly matching TRBD1 (5 bases). V was cut by 0 bases and J by 5 bases, with 7 bases left in between. CDR1 is MNHNS, CDR2 SASEGT, per germline. This CDR3 spans 13 amino acids. The CDR3 reads CASSEAGHYGYTF. CDR3 bases: TGTGCCAGCAGTGAAGCGGGGCATTATGGCTACACCTTC.

This chain links TRBV11-1 with TRBJ2-1; 7 positions agree with TRBD1. The CDR3 covers 15 residues. Germline trimming cut 5 bases from V and 8 bases from J; bases unmatched to any gene: 12. Germline V gene lookup returns CDR1 SGHAT and CDR2 FQDESV (reference sequence). CDR3 residues: CASSPRQGLGHEQFF. The CDR3 DNA sequence: TGTGCCAGCAGCCCGAGACAGGGTCTGGGGCATGAGCAGTTCTTC.

This rearrangement joins TRBV6-5 to TRBJ1-1; D call uncertain. The V and J ends lost 6 bases and 3 bases respectively, with 11 bases between them. The CDR3 covers 13 residues. Germline loops: CDR1 MNHEY, CDR2 SVGAGI. The CDR3 spells CASRLEKHTEAFF. CDR3 in DNA: TGTGCCAGCAGGTTAGAGAAGCACACTGAAGCTTTCTTT.

This chain joins TRBV7-9 and TRBJ2-7; D possibly corresponds to TRBD2 (6 bases). CDR1 SEHNR and CDR2 FQNEAQ come from the germline V gene (reference sequence). The V gene lost 6 bases and the J gene lost 5 bases, with 11 bases spanning the gap. The CDR3 extends over 12 amino acids. The DNA of the CDR3 is TGTGCCAGCAGTTGGGGGAGGCACGAGCAGTACTTC. This encodes CASSWGRHEQYF. The entire variable domain, with the rest obtained from reference TRBV7-9 and TRBJ2-7, is as follows: DTGVSQNPRHKITKRGQNVTFRCDPISEHNRLYWYRQTLGQGPEFLTYFQNEAQLEKSRLLSDRFSAERPKGSFSTLEIQRTEQGDSAMYLCASSWGRHEQYFGPGTRLTVT.

CDR3 protein: CASSSHSGSLTDTQYF. CDR3 sequence (DNA): TGTGCCAGCAGTTCTCATAGCGGGAGTTTAACAGATACGCAGTATTTT. This chain links TRBV6-4 with TRBJ2-3, with 9 bases fitting TRBD2. V gave up 5 bases and J gave up 3 bases; unmatched junction bases: 9. CDR1 and CDR2 (germline): MRHNA, SNTAGT. The CDR3 extends over 16 amino acids.

This clone was seen only a few times. The V gene is TRBV7-8, the J gene TRBJ2-7, with unresolved D. This CDR3 is 14 amino acids long. Germline CDR1 reads SGHVS; CDR2 reads FQNEAQ. V lost 0 bases and J 1 base, leaving 7 bases between the germline ends. CDR3 DNA sequence: TGTGCCAGCAGCTTAGCGGCCAGTTCCTACGAGCAGTACTTC. The encoded protein is CASSLAASSYEQYF. Drawing the rest from reference TRBV7-8 and TRBJ2-7, the complete variable domain is GAGVSQSPRYKVAKRGQDVALRCDPISGHVSLFWYQQALGQGPEFLTYFQNEAQLDKSGLPSDRFFAERPEGSVSTLKIQRTQQEDSAVYLCASSLAASSYEQYFGPGTRLTVT.

CDR3 sequence (DNA): TGTGCCAGCAGCTTCCGGGCAACTAATGAAAAACTGTTTTTT. Translated: CASSFRATNEKLFF. The rearrangement uses TRBV7-9 and TRBJ1-4; no clear D. The V end was cut by 3 bases, the J end by 0 bases, with 5 bases between. This CDR3 contains 14 residues. The germline V gene has CDR1 SEHNR and CDR2 FQNEAQ (reference sequence).

This chain joins TRBV5-4 and TRBJ2-1; 8 nucleotides line up with TRBD2. J was trimmed by 3 bases and V by 4 bases; bases with no gene match: 18. This CDR3 comprises 19 residues. Per germline, CDR1 SGHNT and CDR2 YYREEE (reference sequence). CDR3 region: CASSGILASGSSFYNEQFF. Written as DNA, the CDR3 is TGTGCCAGCAGCGGGATACTCGCGAGCGGGAGTTCTTTCTACAATGAGCAGTTCTTC.

The chain links TRBV29-1 to TRBJ2-7; 7 bases match TRBD1. This CDR3 is 14 amino acids long. V dropped 7 bases and J dropped 5; count of bases not matched to a gene: 14. CDR1 and CDR2 from the germline V gene are SQVTM and ANQGSEA. CDR3 amino acids: CSAAPRQGSDEQYF. For the CDR3, the DNA is TGCAGCGCGGCGCCGAGACAGGGAAGCGACGAGCAGTACTTC.

This clone was detected only a few times. The chain recombines TRBV15 with TRBJ1-5, with a weak D call TRBD1 (5 bases). Germline lookup yields CDR1 LNHNV and CDR2 YYDKDF (reference sequence). The germline V and J ends were trimmed by 0 bases and 7 bases, with 13 bases remaining between them. This CDR3 is built from 15 residues. Here the CDR3 DNA reads TGTGCCACCAGCAGAGAGGCACAGGACCTGCAGCCCCAGCATTTT. It is translated as CATSREAQDLQPQHF.

The rearrangement joins TRBV27 to TRBJ2-1; D ambiguous. V shed 9 bases and J shed 4 bases, with 22 bases lying between them. The CDR3 sequence is 16 residues long. CDR1 is MNHEY, CDR2 SMNVEV, per germline (reference sequence). CDR3 nucleotides: TGTGCCAGTGCCTCGGCCCTCCGTAGAGGTTACAATGAGCAGTTCTTC. Translating it yields CASASALRRGYNEQFF.

The chain uses TRBV9 and TRBJ2-2; D ambiguous. The V end was cut by 3 bases, the J end by 7 bases, with 10 bases between. Germline lookup yields CDR1 SGDLS and CDR2 YYNGEE. The CDR3 spans 13 residues. The CDR3 nucleotides are TGTGCCAGCAGCGCAGCGTCGGGCGGGGAGCTGTTTTTT. Residues: CASSAASGGELFF.

This chain joins TRBV12-5 and TRBJ2-5; possibly TRBD2 for D (5 bases). V was clipped by 4 bases and J by 2 bases, with 8 bases between them. The CDR3 runs to 13 residues. Germline CDR1 LGHNT, CDR2 FRNRAP. For the CDR3, the DNA is TGTGCTAGTGGTTCCCGGGGACAAGAGACCCAGTACTTC. Its protein product is CASGSRGQETQYF.